The 27 T cell receptor beta chains reported below all come from one sample, sequenced in a study of T cells after yellow fever vaccination. TCRdb re-called the 5' RACE reads with MiXCR, one entry per CDR3 protein. The table shows some 550,000 distinct CDR3 sequences, with 15% to 20% occurring only once. The sequences come from PBMCs, collected 15 days after the yellow fever booster vaccination. The receptors come from a man younger than 45 who received the YFV17D yellow fever vaccine.

This clonotype has just a few counts. Compared with germline, one end of the junction differs, possibly owing to a read error. The chain couples TRBV7-7 to TRBJ2-3, with 8 bases fitting TRBD1. Germline V lookup: CDR1 SSHAT, CDR2 FNYEAQ (reference sequence). CDR3 length: 13 amino acids. CDR3 sequence reads: CASSALPGQVPYF. The CDR3, as DNA: TGTGCTAGCAGCGCCCTACCGGGACAGGTTCCGTATTTT.

J is TRBJ2-7 and V is TRBV29-1; 8 nucleotides align to TRBD2. Germline loops: CDR1 SQVTM, CDR2 ANQGSEA. With 5 bases clipped from V and 2 bases from J, the junction kept 11 bases outside the gene matches. The CDR3 is 15 residues long. CDR3 nucleotides: TGCAGCGTTTCTATTGACGGGAGGGCCGCCTACGAGCAGTACTTC. The encoded protein is CSVSIDGRAAYEQYF.

This clonotype came up a few times. The J gene is TRBJ2-5, the V gene TRBV7-9; unclear D gene. CDR1 and CDR2 from the germline V gene are SEHNR and FQNEAQ (reference sequence). The V end was cut by 0 bases, the J end by 7 bases, with 12 bases between. The CDR3 is 14 amino acids. In DNA form, the CDR3 reads TGTGCCAGCAGCTTAGCATCGACCGCCGGGACCCAGTACTTC. It codes for CASSLASTAGTQYF.

This clonotype was seen a handful of times. This chain links TRBV20-1 with TRBJ2-1; 13 nucleotides line up with TRBD2. The CDR3 has 17 amino acids. In germline, CDR1 is DFQATT, CDR2 SNEGSKA (reference sequence). Trimming cost V 5 bases and J 4 bases; bases outside gene matches: 11. The CDR3 DNA sequence: TGCAGTGCTGTGGGACTAGCGGGAAATGTGGGGTACAATGAGCAGTTCTTC. Protein product: CSAVGLAGNVGYNEQFF.

This clonotype occurred many times. This chain links TRBV6-2 or TRBV6-3 with TRBJ2-7; D remains ambiguous. The CDR3 runs to 12 residues. In germline, CDR1 is MNHEY, CDR2 SVGEGT. Trimming shortened V by 4 bases and J by 3 bases, and 7 bases separated the two germline ends. The CDR3 loop reads CASSLDVYEQYF. The CDR3 DNA reads TGTGCCAGCAGTTTGGACGTCTACGAGCAGTACTTC.

The chain couples TRBV19 to TRBJ1-1; D is possibly TRBD1 (6 bases). Germline-derived CDR1 and CDR2 are LNHDA and SQIVND (reference sequence). Trimming removed 9 bases from V and 1 base from J, with 18 bases in between. CDR3 length: 15 residues. The CDR3 loop is CASRIPGQRNTEAFF. The CDR3 bases are TGTGCCAGCAGGATACCGGGACAAAGGAACACTGAAGCTTTCTTT.

This clonotype was observed a handful of times. V usage is TRBV7-9 and J usage is TRBJ2-1, with no clear D. The CDR3 extends over 14 amino acids. The germline CDR1 and CDR2 sequences are SEHNR and FQNEAQ (reference sequence). V shed 5 bases and J shed 3 bases, with 11 bases lying between them. The DNA for the CDR3 is TGTGCCAGCAGCCCCGAGACAATCTACAATGAGCAGTTCTTC. Protein product: CASSPETIYNEQFF.

A few counts support this clonotype. V gene TRBV5-1 combines with J gene TRBJ2-3; 15 nucleotides line up with TRBD2. J was trimmed by 5 bases and V by 4 bases; bases with no gene match: 5. Germline CDR1 SGHRS, CDR2 YFSETQ. The CDR3 extends over 16 amino acids. The CDR3 is CASSLGLAGGLDTQYF. The CDR3 DNA reads TGCGCCAGCAGCCTGGGACTAGCGGGAGGTTTAGATACGCAGTATTTT.

The J gene is TRBJ2-4, the V gene TRBV20-1; 11 bases fit TRBD2. This CDR3 is built from 19 residues. With 3 bases clipped from V and 1 base from J, the junction kept 14 bases outside the gene matches. The germline V gene encodes CDR1 DFQATT and CDR2 SNEGSKA (reference sequence). In DNA, the CDR3 is TGCAGTGCTAGGAGACAGGGTACTAGCGGGAGCTTTGCCAAAAACATTCAGTACTTC. Translation: CSARRQGTSGSFAKNIQYF.

In this sample, this clonotype turned up once. J is TRBJ2-2 and V is TRBV20-1; 11 bases map to TRBD2. Germline CDR1 reads DFQATT; CDR2 reads SNEGSKA (reference sequence). The CDR3 has 16 residues. The ends lost 2 bases at V and 6 bases at J; junction bases unmatched: 8. The CDR3: CSARLLAGELAGELFF. CDR3 coding DNA: TGCAGTGCTAGATTACTAGCGGGAGAGTTGGCCGGGGAGCTGTTTTTT.

The chain has TRBV27 and TRBJ2-7; D gene unclear. The V gene lost 7 bases and the J gene lost 2 bases, with 12 bases spanning the gap. This CDR3 region has 13 residues. Germline CDR1 MNHEY, CDR2 SMNVEV (reference sequence). The CDR3 DNA reads as TGTGCCAGCACTCCGGGTGGGGCCTACGAGCAGTACTTC. It translates to CASTPGGAYEQYF.

This clonotype showed up just a few times. This chain links TRBV28 with TRBJ2-7, with 8 bases aligning to TRBD1. J lost 6 bases, V lost 4 bases, and 11 bases had no gene match. This CDR3 is 15 amino acids long. Germline CDR1 reads MDHEN; CDR2 reads SYDVKM. CDR3 DNA: TGTGCCAGCAGTTCGAGTTGGACAGGGAGTCCCGAGCAGTACTTC. Translating it yields CASSSSWTGSPEQYF. Full variable domain (missing parts from reference TRBV28 and TRBJ2-7): DVKVTQSSRYLVKRTGEKVFLECVQDMDHENMFWYRQDPGLGLRLIYFSYDVKMKEKGDIPEGYSVSREKKERFSLILESASTNQTSMYLCASSSSWTGSPEQYFGPGTRLTVT.

This chain uses TRBV20-1 with TRBJ2-7; 9 bases line up with TRBD2. CDR3 length: 13 amino acids. Trimming cost V 7 bases and J 3 bases; bases outside gene matches: 7. Germline V gene data show CDR1 as DFQATT and CDR2 as SNEGSKA (reference sequence). CDR3 DNA sequence: TGCAGTGGCACAGGACTAGCGATCTACGAGCAGTACTTC. Its translation: CSGTGLAIYEQYF.

In this sample, this clonotype turned up once. The genes are TRBV5-1 and TRBJ2-4; 10 bases are shared with TRBD2. The CDR3 contains 16 residues. Germline loops: CDR1 SGHRS, CDR2 YFSETQ. V shed 0 bases and J 8 bases; nucleotides not matched to a gene: 8. CDR3 bases: TGCGCCAGCAGCTTGGAGGCTAGCGGGGGAAGGTACATTCAGTACTTC. Translation gives CASSLEASGGRYIQYF.

This clonotype occurred a few times. This rearrangement joins TRBV15 to TRBJ2-1, with 11 nucleotides matching TRBD2. V was pared by 2 bases and J by 6 bases, with 6 bases of the junction left unmatched. CDR3 length equals 16 residues. Looked up from germline, CDR1 is LNHNV and CDR2 is YYDKDF (reference sequence). The CDR3 DNA is TGTGCCACCAGCAGATCTAGCGGGAGGCCGTTCAATGAGCAGTTCTTC. It is translated as CATSRSSGRPFNEQFF.

The CDR3 is CASSLDLGLASDEQFF. The CDR3 coding sequence is TGTGCCAGCAGCTTAGATTTGGGACTAGCATCCGATGAGCAGTTCTTC. V and J are TRBV7-2 and TRBJ2-1; 9 bases fit TRBD2. Germline V gene sequence: CDR1 SGHTA, CDR2 FQGNSA. J gave up 8 bases and V 1 base, and 9 bases lay outside the gene matches. The CDR3 is 16 amino acids.

A word on this clonotype: The germline gene is not matched at one end of the junction; a read error may be the cause. The chain joins TRBV7-7 to TRBJ2-2; 8 nucleotides line up with TRBD1. The CDR3 is made up of 16 amino acids. CDR1 and CDR2 from the germline V gene are SSHAT and FNYEAQ (reference sequence). The CDR3 DNA reads as TGTGCTAGCAGCCAAATGACAGGGGATGTCACCGGGGAGCTGTTTTTT. As protein: CASSQMTGDVTGELFF.

The chain is built from TRBV20-1 and TRBJ2-3, with 12 bases aligning to TRBD2. The CDR3 sequence is 15 residues long. V trimming: 6 bases; J trimming: 5 bases; junction bases outside the gene matches: 9. Per germline, CDR1 DFQATT and CDR2 SNEGSKA (reference sequence). CDR3 nucleotides: TGCAGTGCCGCTAGCGGGAGGGCCCCAGGAGATACGCAGTATTTT. As protein: CSAASGRAPGDTQYF.

This clonotype was counted a few times. This chain connects TRBV5-1 to TRBJ2-7, with D maybe TRBD1 (5 bases). The CDR3 totals 12 residues. Germline CDR1 reads SGHRS; CDR2 reads YFSETQ. Trimming cost V 3 bases and J 3 bases, with 7 bases left between them. The CDR3 is CASSSGHYEQYF. The CDR3 region has the DNA TGCGCCAGCAGCTCCGGACACTACGAGCAGTACTTC.

This chain joins TRBV2 and TRBJ2-3, with D possibly being TRBD2 (5 bases). The ends were cut back, 11 bases at V and 8 bases at J, with 11 bases in the middle. The V gene's germline CDR1 is SNHLY and CDR2 FYNNEI. The CDR3 is made up of 10 amino acids. This CDR3 reads CAWGAATQYF. CDR3 DNA sequence: TGTGCCTGGGGAGCAGCTACGCAGTATTTT.

The chain employs TRBV3-1 and TRBJ2-7; 8 bases line up with TRBD2. V dropped 2 bases and J dropped 8; count of bases not matched to a gene: 14. Germline CDR1 LGHDT, CDR2 YNNKEL (reference sequence). The CDR3 spans 16 residues. CDR3 region: CASSQPGRGDSLKQYF. DNA of the CDR3: TGTGCCAGCAGCCAACCAGGGCGGGGGGACTCCTTGAAGCAGTACTTC.

The chain links TRBV24-1 to TRBJ2-1; 9 bases line up with TRBD2. Germline V gives CDR1 KGHDR, CDR2 SFDVKD. CDR3 length equals 16 residues. The ends lost 3 bases at V and 1 base at J; junction bases unmatched: 3. The CDR3 coding sequence is TGTGCCACCAGTGATGATAGCGGGAGTTCCTACAATGAGCAGTTCTTC. Translating it yields CATSDDSGSSYNEQFF.

There are a few counts of this clonotype. The V gene is TRBV6-5, the J gene TRBJ2-1, with 11 bases that match TRBD2. Germline trimming cut 4 bases from V and 6 bases from J; bases unmatched to any gene: 8. Germline V gives CDR1 MNHEY, CDR2 SVGAGI. This CDR3 has 16 residues. The CDR3 DNA sequence: TGTGCCAGCAGTTTCCTTTTAGCGGGAGGGCCCAATGAGCAGTTCTTC. Amino acids: CASSFLLAGGPNEQFF.

The chain couples TRBV29-1 to TRBJ2-7, with 8 bases identical to TRBD2. Germline V lookup: CDR1 SQVTM, CDR2 ANQGSEA. The ends lost 7 bases at V and 2 bases at J; junction bases unmatched: 7. The CDR3 is 13 amino acids. The CDR3 reads CSGIAGSTYEQYF. The CDR3 DNA reads as TGCAGCGGGATAGCGGGATCCACCTACGAGCAGTACTTC.

This clonotype was observed at least ten times. The V gene is TRBV10-1, the J gene TRBJ2-2; TRBD2 might be the D (6 bases). Trimming took off 5 bases at V and 4 bases at J, with 11 bases between the two ends. The CDR3 contains 14 residues. CDR1 is WNHNN, CDR2 SYGVQD, per germline (reference sequence). CDR3 coding DNA: TGCGCCAGCAGTCGACTAGGGAGCACCGGGGAGCTGTTTTTT. Amino acid sequence: CASSRLGSTGELFF.

The chain combines TRBV14 with TRBJ2-1, with 7 bases aligning to TRBD1. J lost 4 bases, V lost 0 bases, and 6 bases had no gene match. Per germline, CDR1 SGHDN and CDR2 FVKESK. This CDR3 is built from 16 residues. In DNA form, the CDR3 reads TGTGCCAGCAGCCAAGATGCACAGGGGTATTACAATGAGCAGTTCTTC. This gives the protein CASSQDAQGYYNEQFF.

This clonotype was seen only a few times. CDR3 nucleotides: TGTGCCAGCAGATCATCTCAGGGGAACTATGGCTACACCTTC. Translating gives CASRSSQGNYGYTF. The rearrangement uses TRBV11-2 and TRBJ1-2; maybe TRBD1 (6 bases). The germline V and J ends were trimmed by 6 bases and 2 bases, with 13 bases remaining between them. Looked up from germline, CDR1 is SGHAT and CDR2 is FQNNGV. The CDR3 is 14 amino acids.